This is a list of T cell receptor beta chains from one sample in a study of cytomegalovirus exposure and HLA in healthy donors. This table comes from immunoSEQ multiplex PCR, and its TCRdb copy is limited to in-frame clones, with some not included. In total, the table holds 90,000 to 130,000 clones. Sequenced: PBMCs. These receptors all stem from a man in his forties or fifties in good health and CMV-seropositive. Both conserved end residues are trimmed from each CDR3.

v_call cdr3_aa
TRBV27 ASSTGGIREQY
TRBV5-4 ASSLPGGPQNSPLH
TRBV27 ASSSRLAGLVDTQY
TRBV9 ASSRDTNYGYT
TRBV28 ASRRDRSGEQY
TRBV7-6 ASSLSPGGRKTQY
TRBV19 ASSIGLAFDTQY
TRBV5-1 ASSLANGLDLYF
TRBV6-1 ASRALQGLNTEAF
TRBV28 ASSLGGLAGGRQETQY
TRBV29-1 SVARDGRTYEQY
TRBV7-6 ASSPRAAGLAGGPNADTQY
TRBV11-2 ASSQPDRVGNTGELF
TRBV6-9 ASRALLRKHVDRGRGYT
TRBV7-9 ASSSYWGTSGAYNEQF
TRBV7-8 ASSSLRAPGKSGRDTQY
TRBV28 ASNGGQYWGETQY
TRBV7-9 ASSLGWTDNEKLF
TRBV6-1 ASSGPGQGMYEQY
TRBV18 ASSYLGARNTEAF
TRBV7-3 ASSAYPGGEQF
TRBV19 ASRAGGLYEQY
TRBV7-9 AIQLSTYSTDTQY